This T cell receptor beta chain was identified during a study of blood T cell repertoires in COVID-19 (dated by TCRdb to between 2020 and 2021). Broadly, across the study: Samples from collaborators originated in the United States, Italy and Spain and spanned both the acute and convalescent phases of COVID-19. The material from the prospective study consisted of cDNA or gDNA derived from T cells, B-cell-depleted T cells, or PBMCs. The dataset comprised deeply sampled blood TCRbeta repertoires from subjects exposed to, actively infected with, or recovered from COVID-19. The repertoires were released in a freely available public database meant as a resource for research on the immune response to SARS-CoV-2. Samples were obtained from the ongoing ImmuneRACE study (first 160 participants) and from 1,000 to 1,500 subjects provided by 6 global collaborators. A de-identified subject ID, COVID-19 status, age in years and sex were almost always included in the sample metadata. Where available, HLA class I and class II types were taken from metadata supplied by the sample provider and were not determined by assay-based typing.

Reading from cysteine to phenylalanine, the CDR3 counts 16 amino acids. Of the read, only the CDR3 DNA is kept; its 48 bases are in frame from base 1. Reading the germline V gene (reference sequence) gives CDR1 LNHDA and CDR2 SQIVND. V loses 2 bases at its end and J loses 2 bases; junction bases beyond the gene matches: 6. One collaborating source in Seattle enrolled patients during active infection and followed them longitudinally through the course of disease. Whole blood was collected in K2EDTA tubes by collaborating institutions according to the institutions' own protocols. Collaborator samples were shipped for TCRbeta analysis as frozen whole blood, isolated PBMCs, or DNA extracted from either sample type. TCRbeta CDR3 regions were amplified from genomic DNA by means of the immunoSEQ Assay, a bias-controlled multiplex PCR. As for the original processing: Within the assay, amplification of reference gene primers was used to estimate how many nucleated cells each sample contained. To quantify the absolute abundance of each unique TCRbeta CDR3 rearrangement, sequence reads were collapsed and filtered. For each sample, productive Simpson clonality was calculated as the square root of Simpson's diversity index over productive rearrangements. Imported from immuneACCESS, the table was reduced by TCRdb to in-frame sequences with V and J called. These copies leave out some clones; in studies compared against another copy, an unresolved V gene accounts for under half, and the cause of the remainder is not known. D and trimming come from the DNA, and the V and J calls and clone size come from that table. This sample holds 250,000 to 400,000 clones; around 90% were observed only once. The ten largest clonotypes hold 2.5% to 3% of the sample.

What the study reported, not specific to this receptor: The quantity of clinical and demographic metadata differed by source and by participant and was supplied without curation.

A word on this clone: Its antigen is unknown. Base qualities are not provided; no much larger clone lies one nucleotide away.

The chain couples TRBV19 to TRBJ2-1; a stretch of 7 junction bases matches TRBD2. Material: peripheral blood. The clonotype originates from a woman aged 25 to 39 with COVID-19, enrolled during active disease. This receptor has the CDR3 CASSIRGGSAYNEQFF. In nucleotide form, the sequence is TGTGCCAGTAGTATAAGGGGCGGGAGTGCCTACAATGAGCAGTTCTTC.